This T cell receptor (beta chain) was documented in a study of blood T cell repertoires in COVID-19. Overall study: Acute-phase and convalescent COVID-19 samples originated in the United States, Italy and Spain. PBMCs, B-cell-depleted T cells, or T cells provided the cDNA or gDNA that made up the material.

The V gene's germline CDR1 is MGHRA and CDR2 YSYEKL. The V and J ends lost 2 bases and 3 bases respectively, with 11 bases between them. The CDR3 sequence is 15 residues long. Seattle participants joined during active infection and were tracked over time. Authors' processing steps: Estimation of nucleated cell counts was performed using reference gene primer amplification. The protocol was immunoSEQ multiplex PCR, while the TCRdb copy is restricted to in-frame clones and leaves out a portion. D and trimming come from the DNA, and the V and J calls and clone size come from that table. The data hold about 480,000 clones, with roughly 87% observed a single time.

The V call is TRBV4-1, the J call TRBJ2-1; D is unresolved. The receptor's source is a man younger than 35 with COVID-19, enrolled during active disease. Sequenced: peripheral blood. The CDR3 spells CASSQSLTDYNEQFF. The DNA for the CDR3 is TGCGCCAGCAGCCAATCTCTAACAGACTACAATGAGCAGTTCTTC.